The 3 T cell receptor beta chains given below trace back to one sample, sequenced in a study of blood T cell repertoires in COVID-19. Produced via immunoSEQ multiplex PCR; TCRdb's table is partial and in-frame only. The repertoire has 260,000 or so clones, 80% to 90% of them found once; the top ten carry around 15%. The specimen was PBMCs or T cells enriched from blood (not recorded which). Receptor source: a man in his late teens or twenties who had recovered from COVID-19.

This chain connects TRBV7-9 to TRBJ2-1, with TRBD2 identical over 11 bases. Losses at the gene ends were 2 bases for V and 2 bases for J; bases not matched to a gene: 5. Germline V gene lookup returns CDR1 SEHNR and CDR2 FQNEAQ (reference sequence). The CDR3 totals 17 residues. CDR3: CASSLTTSGNAYNEQFF. CDR3 DNA sequence: TGTGCCAGCAGCTTAACGACTAGCGGGAACGCCTACAATGAGCAGTTCTTC. Looking up the rest from reference TRBV7-9 and TRBJ2-1 gives the full variable domain: DTGVSQNPRHKITKRGQNVTFRCDPISEHNRLYWYRQTLGQGPEFLTYFQNEAQLEKSRLLSDRFSAERPKGSFSTLEIQRTEQGDSAMYLCASSLTTSGNAYNEQFFGPGTRLTVL.

The chain has TRBV4-2 and TRBJ2-5; D gene uncertain. The CDR3 is 13 amino acids. Trimming pared 0 bases from V and 4 bases from J, leaving 6 bases between. Germline CDR1 LGHNA, CDR2 YNFKEQ. For the CDR3, the DNA is TGTGCCAGCAGCCAAGAGGCAGGAGAGACCCAGTACTTC. Amino acid sequence: CASSQEAGETQYF.

This chain joins TRBV5-1 and TRBJ1-2; D gene ambiguous. Germline V CDR1 and CDR2: SGHRS, YFSETQ. V lost 4 bases and J 5 bases, leaving 12 bases between the germline ends. This CDR3 is 13 amino acids long. The CDR3 coding sequence is TGCGCCAGCAGCCATCGGACGGGATATGGCTACACCTTC. Protein: CASSHRTGYGYTF.